This T cell receptor beta chain was obtained from a study of blood T cell repertoires in COVID-19. Study summary: Whether acute or convalescent, the COVID-19 samples came from the United States, Italy and Spain. Sources were T cells, B-cell-depleted T cells, or PBMCs; the material itself was cDNA or gDNA.

The germline V gene has CDR1 KGHDR and CDR2 SFDVKD. The CDR3 extends over 15 amino acids. Trimming took off 3 bases at V and 6 bases at J, with 13 bases between the two ends. Per the original data handling: Estimation of nucleated cell counts relied on the amplification of reference gene primers. Using immunoSEQ multiplex PCR, the repertoire was profiled, and TCRdb retains in-frame clones only, with some absent. The D gene and trimming were derived from the DNA, and the V and J assignments and clone size from that table. Of about 140,000 clones detected, about 86% appear once; the ten largest clones hold about 8%.

The chain is built from TRBV24-1 and TRBJ2-2; D is possibly TRBD1 (6 bases). This receptor was identified in an older woman with acute or convalescent COVID-19. The specimen sequenced was peripheral blood. CDR3 region: CATSDPRGYSGELFF. As DNA, the CDR3 is TGTGCCACCAGTGATCCGAGGGGGTATTCCGGGGAGCTGTTTTTT.